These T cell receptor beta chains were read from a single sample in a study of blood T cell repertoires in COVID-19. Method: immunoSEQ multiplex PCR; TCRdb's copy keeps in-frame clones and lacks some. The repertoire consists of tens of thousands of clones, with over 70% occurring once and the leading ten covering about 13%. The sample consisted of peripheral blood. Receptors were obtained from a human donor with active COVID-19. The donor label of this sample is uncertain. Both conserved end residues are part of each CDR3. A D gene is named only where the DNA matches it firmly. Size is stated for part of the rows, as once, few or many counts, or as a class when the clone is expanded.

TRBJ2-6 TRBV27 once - TGTGCCAGCAGTTTCTCCTTATCCGGGGCCAACGTCCTGACTTTC CASSFSLSGANVLTF
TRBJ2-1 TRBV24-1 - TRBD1 TGTGCCACCAGTGATTTTCAGGGGACAGGGAGAAATGAGCAGTTCTTC CATSDFQGTGRNEQFF
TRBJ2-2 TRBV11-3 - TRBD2 TGTGCCAGCAGGCCAGGCGGGAGGGTGGCCGGGGAGCTGTTTTTT CASRPGGRVAGELFF
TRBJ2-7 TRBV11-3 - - TGTGCCAGCAGCCCGGGGTTGAAATGGAGCTACGAGCAGTACTTC CASSPGLKWSYEQYF
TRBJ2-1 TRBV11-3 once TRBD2 TGTGCCAGCAGCCCCGGAGTCACTAGCGGGAGTATAAATGAGCAGTTCTTC CASSPGVTSGSINEQFF
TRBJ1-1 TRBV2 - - TGTGCCAGCAGGGGGCTAAAGGGAGGTACTGAAGCTTTCTTT CASRGLKGGTEAFF
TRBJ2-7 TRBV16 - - TGTGCCAGCAGCCAAGGTTCGACAGGCACCTACGAGCAGTACTTC CASSQGSTGTYEQYF
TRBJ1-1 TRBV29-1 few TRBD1 TGCAGCGTGGAACAGGGGTACCTGAACACTGAAGCTTTCTTT CSVEQGYLNTEAFF
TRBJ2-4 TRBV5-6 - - TGTGCCAGCAGCTTGAAGGGGGTTGCAAACATTCAGTACTTC CASSLKGVANIQYF
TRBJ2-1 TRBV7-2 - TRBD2 TGTGCCAGCAGCCCCACCTGGACTAGCGGGGCAAGTGAGCAGTTCTTC CASSPTWTSGASEQFF
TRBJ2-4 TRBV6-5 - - TGTGCCAGCAGAAAAACAGGGGCCAAAAACATTCAGTACTTC CASRKTGAKNIQYF
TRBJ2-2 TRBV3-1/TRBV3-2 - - TGTGCCAGCAGCCTCCGGGAGCACACCGGGGAGCTGTTTTTT CASSLREHTGELFF
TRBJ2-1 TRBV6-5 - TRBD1 TGTGCCACTTCACAGGGGGCAAATGAGCAGTTCTTC CATSQGANEQFF
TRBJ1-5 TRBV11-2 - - TGTGCCAGCAGCTTGGGGGCCTATAGCAATCAGCCCCAGCATTTT CASSLGAYSNQPQHF
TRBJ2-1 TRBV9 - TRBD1 TGTGCCAGCAGTCATACCGGGACAGCGAGATACAATGAGCAGTTCTTC CASSHTGTARYNEQFF
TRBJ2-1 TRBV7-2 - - TGTGCCAGCAGCTCATGGACAAACAGTTACAATGAGCAGTTCTTC CASSSWTNSYNEQFF
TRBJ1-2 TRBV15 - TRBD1 TGTGCCACCAGCAGCCAGCCGGACAGGAGGCGGGATGGCTACACCTTC CATSSQPDRRRDGYTF
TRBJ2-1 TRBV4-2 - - TGTGCCAGCAGCCGAGGATTGCGCAATGAGCAGTTCTTC CASSRGLRNEQFF
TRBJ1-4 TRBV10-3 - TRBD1 TGTGCCATCAGTGACCCAACAGGGGGCGGAACAACTAATGAAAAACTGTTTTTT CAISDPTGGGTTNEKLFF
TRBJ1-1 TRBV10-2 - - TGCGCCAGCAGTGACGGGGGGGGTGCTGAAGCTTTCTTT CASSDGGGAEAFF
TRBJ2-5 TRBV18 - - TGTGCCAGCTCATTGATCAGCCAAGAGACCCAGTACTTC CASSLISQETQYF
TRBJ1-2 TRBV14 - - TGTGCCAGCAGCCAAGTGAGTGGGGCCAACTATGGCTACACCTTC CASSQVSGANYGYTF
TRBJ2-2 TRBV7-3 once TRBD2 TGTGCCAGCAGCCCACTCGGCGGGAGTGATAGCGGGGAGCTGTTTTTT CASSPLGGSDSGELFF
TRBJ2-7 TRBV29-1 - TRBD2 TGCAGCGTTCGGACTAGCGGGACCTACGAGCAGTACTTC CSVRTSGTYEQYF
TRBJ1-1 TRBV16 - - TGTGCCAGCAGCCAATACAAGGGGGACACTGAAGCTTTCTTT CASSQYKGDTEAFF
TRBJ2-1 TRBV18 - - TGTGCCAGCTCACAGACGGGAAATGAGCAGTTCTTC CASSQTGNEQFF
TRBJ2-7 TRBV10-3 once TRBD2 TGTGCCATCAGTGAGGGACTAGCGGGGGGGCAAGAGCAGTACTTC CAISEGLAGGQEQYF
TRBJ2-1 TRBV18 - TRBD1 TGTGCCAGCTCACCGGGACAGGGGGATGAGCAGTTCTTC CASSPGQGDEQFF
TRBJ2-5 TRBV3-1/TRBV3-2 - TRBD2 TGTGCCAGCAGCACCGAGGTTACTGAGCGACTAGCGGGGGTAGAGACCCAGTACTTC CASSTEVTERLAGVETQYF
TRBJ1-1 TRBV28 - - TGTGCCAGCAGTTTCGCGGGGGCTTGGAACACTGAAGCTTTCTTT CASSFAGAWNTEAFF
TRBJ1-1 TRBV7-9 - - TGTGCCAGCAGCTTAAATCAGGGTATGAACACTGAAGCTTTCTTT CASSLNQGMNTEAFF
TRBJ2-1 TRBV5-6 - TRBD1 TGTGCCAGCAGCTTGTGGGTTGGGGACAGTTCCTACAATGAGCAGTTCTTC CASSLWVGDSSYNEQFF
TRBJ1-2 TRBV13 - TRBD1 TGTGCCAGCAGCCGGGACAGGCGGAACGATGGCTACACCTTC CASSRDRRNDGYTF
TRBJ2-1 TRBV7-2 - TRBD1 TGTGCCAGCAGCTTAGAGGGACAGGGAAAAAAGCAGTTCTTC CASSLEGQGKKQFF
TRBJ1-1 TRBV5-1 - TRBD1 TGCGCCAGCAGCGCTGGACAGGGCGCTGAAGCTTTCTTT CASSAGQGAEAFF
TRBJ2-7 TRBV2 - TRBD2 TGTGCCAGCAGCGCCGGGACTAGATCCGTCGAGCAGTACTTC CASSAGTRSVEQYF
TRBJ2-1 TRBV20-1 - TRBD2 TGCAGTGCTAGAGATCGACTAGCACGATTCTTC CSARDRLARFF